This note documents a single T cell receptor beta chain sequence. Its antigen is not known. This sample was included in a study of T cells after yellow fever vaccination. Study at large: Fractions containing few cells were prepared with SMART-Seq v4 Ultra Low Input.

TCR cDNA was made by 5'RACE template switching, adding a universal primer site and UMIs. TCRdb ran MiXCR on the 5' RACE reads and lists one entry per CDR3 protein. Of around 500,000 distinct CDR3 sequences listed, 21% are singletons. With 2 bases clipped from V and 2 bases from J, the junction kept 1 base outside the gene matches. CDR3 length equals 13 residues. Germline lookup yields CDR1 DFQATT and CDR2 SNEGSKA (reference sequence). General study points: Clones that expanded after primary vaccination mostly reappeared after the booster (around 96% CD4, around 87% CD8). Contaminating bulk clonotypes could be abundant in FACS-sorted repertoires.

The receptor comes from a man aged 18 to 29 who received the YFV17D yellow fever vaccine. The source was PBMCs, collected approximately 22 days after the first yellow fever vaccination. V usage is TRBV20-1 and J usage is TRBJ1-2, with 8 bases that match TRBD1. CDR3 nucleotides: TGCAGTGCTAGATGGACAGGGAACTATGGCTACACCTTC. Protein: CSARWTGNYGYTF.